Listed below are T cell receptor beta chains from one sample, sequenced in a study of blood T cell repertoires in COVID-19. Sequencing was performed with immunoSEQ multiplex PCR; in TCRdb, only in-frame clones are kept and a portion is missing. In the table there are 150,000 or so clones, approximately 83% of which are singletons. The sample consisted of peripheral blood. The source of these receptors is a woman aged 55-75 years with COVID-19, enrolled during active disease. Both conserved end residues are part of each CDR3. The D gene is left open where the match is weak. Not all rows give a size; the values are once, few, many and, for expanded clones, a class.

>TRBJ1-4|once|-|TRBV30
TGTGCCTGGAGTGCTTATTTCAGGAATAATGAAAAACTGTTTTTT
CAWSAYFRNNEKLFF
>TRBJ2-7|-|TRBD2|TRBV27
TGTGCCAGCAGTGCGCTACGACTAGCGGGCGGGTTCTACGAGCAGTACTTC
CASSALRLAGGFYEQYF
>TRBJ2-3|-|TRBD2|TRBV6-4
TGTGCCAGCAGTGGGATAGCGGGGGGCAGCACAGATACGCAGTATTTT
CASSGIAGGSTDTQYF
>TRBJ1-6|-|-|TRBV7-6
TGTGCCAGCAGCTCGCAGGAAAGGAATTCACCCCTCCACTTT
CASSSQERNSPLHF
>TRBJ1-2|-|TRBD1|TRBV5-5
TGTGCCAGCAGCTCAGGGGGCCTATATGGCTACACCTTC
CASSSGGLYGYTF
>TRBJ1-4|-|-|TRBV5-1
TGCGCCAGCAGATGGTCAGATGAAAAACTGTTTTTT
CASRWSDEKLFF
>TRBJ1-4|-|-|TRBV12-3/TRBV12-4
TGTGCCAGCAGTTTACGGGAGGCTGAAAAACTGTTTTTT
CASSLREAEKLFF
>TRBJ2-3|-|TRBD2|TRBV19
TGTGCCACCGCGGCGCTAGCGGCCCCAGATACGCAGTATTTT
CATAALAAPDTQYF
>TRBJ1-1|-|-|TRBV5-1
TGCGCCAGCAGCCTCGAATCCGGCGGCACTGAAGCTTTCTTT
CASSLESGGTEAFF
>TRBJ1-1|-|-|TRBV29-1
TGCAGCGTCCACAATAGGGGTAACACTGAAGCTTTCTTT
CSVHNRGNTEAFF